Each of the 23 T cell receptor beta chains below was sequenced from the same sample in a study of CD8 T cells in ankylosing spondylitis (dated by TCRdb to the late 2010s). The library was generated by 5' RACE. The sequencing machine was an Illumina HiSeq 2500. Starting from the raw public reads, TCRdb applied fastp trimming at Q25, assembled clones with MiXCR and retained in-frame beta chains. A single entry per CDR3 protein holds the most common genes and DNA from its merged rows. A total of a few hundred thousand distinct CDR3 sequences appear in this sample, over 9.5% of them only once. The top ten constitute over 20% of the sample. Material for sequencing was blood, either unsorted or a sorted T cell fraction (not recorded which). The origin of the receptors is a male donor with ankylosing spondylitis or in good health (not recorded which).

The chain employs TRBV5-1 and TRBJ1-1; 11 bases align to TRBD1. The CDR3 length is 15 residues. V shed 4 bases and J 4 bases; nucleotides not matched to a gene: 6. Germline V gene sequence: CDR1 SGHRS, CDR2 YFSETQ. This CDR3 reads CASSVGDRGFTEAFF. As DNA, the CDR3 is TGCGCCAGCAGCGTGGGGGACAGGGGGTTCACTGAAGCTTTCTTT.

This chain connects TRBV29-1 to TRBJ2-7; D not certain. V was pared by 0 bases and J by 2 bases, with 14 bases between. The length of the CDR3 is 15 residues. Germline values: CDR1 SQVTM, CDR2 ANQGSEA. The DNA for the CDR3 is TGCAGCGTTGAAGATTCGGATAGTGTTGCCTACGAGCAGTACTTC. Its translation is CSVEDSDSVAYEQYF.

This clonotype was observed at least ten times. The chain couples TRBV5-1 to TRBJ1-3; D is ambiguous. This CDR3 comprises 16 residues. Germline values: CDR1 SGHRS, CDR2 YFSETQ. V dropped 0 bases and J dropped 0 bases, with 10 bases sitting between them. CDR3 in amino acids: CASSLDTPSSGNTIYF. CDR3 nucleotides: TGCGCCAGCAGCTTGGATACACCCAGCTCTGGAAACACCATATATTTT.

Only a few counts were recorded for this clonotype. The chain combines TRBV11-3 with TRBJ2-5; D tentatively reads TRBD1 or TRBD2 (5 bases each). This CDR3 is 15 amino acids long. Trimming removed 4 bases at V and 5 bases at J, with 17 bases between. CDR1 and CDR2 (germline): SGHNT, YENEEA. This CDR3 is CASSYGRDEGETQYF. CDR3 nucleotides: TGTGCCAGCAGCTACGGACGAGACGAGGGGGAGACCCAGTACTTC.

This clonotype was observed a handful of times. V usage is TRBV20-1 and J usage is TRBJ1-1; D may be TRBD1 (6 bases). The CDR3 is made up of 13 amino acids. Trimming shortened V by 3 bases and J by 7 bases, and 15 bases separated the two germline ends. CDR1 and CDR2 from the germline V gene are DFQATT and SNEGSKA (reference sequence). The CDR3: CSARRGAAGEAFF. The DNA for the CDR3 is TGCAGTGCTAGGCGGGGGGCAGCCGGTGAAGCTTTCTTT.

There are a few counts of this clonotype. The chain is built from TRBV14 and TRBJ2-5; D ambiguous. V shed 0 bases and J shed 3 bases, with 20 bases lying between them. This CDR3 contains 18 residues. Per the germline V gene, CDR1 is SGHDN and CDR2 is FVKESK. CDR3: CASSQDRPRQGPKETQYF. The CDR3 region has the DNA TGTGCCAGCAGCCAAGACAGGCCCCGCCAAGGTCCGAAAGAGACCCAGTACTTC. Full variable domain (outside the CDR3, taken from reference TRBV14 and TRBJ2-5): EAGVTQFPSHSVIEKGQTVTLRCDPISGHDNLYWYRRVMGKEIKFLLHFVKESKQDESGMPNNRFLAERTGGTYSTLKVQPAELEDSGVYFCASSQDRPRQGPKETQYFGPGTRLLVL.

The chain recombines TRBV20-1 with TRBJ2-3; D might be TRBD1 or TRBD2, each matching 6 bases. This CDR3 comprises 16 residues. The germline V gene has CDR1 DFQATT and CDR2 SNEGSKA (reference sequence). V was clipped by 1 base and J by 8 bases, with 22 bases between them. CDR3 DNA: TGCAGTGCTAGAGCTAGCTCGTACTTCGGAGGGGGTACGCAGTATTTT. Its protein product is CSARASSYFGGGTQYF.

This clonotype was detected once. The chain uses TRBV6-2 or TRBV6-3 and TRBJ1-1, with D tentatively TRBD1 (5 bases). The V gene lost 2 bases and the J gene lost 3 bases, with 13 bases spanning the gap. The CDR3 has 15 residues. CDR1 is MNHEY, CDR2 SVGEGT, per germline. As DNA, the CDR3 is TGTGCCAGCAGTTACGGGGGAATGACGGACACTGAAGCTTTCTTT. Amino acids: CASSYGGMTDTEAFF.

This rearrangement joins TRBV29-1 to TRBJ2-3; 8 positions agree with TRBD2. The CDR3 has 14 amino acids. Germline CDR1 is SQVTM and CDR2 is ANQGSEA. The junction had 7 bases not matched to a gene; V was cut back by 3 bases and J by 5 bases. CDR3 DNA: TGCAGCGTTGAGTGGACTAGCCCTAGAGATACGCAGTATTTT. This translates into CSVEWTSPRDTQYF.

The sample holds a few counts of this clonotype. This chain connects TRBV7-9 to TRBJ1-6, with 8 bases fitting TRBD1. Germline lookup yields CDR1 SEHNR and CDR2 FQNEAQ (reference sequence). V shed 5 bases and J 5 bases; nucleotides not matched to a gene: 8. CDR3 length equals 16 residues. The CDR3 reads CASSVTTGGNNSPLHF. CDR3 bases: TGTGCCAGCAGCGTTACCACAGGGGGTAATAATTCACCCCTCCACTTT. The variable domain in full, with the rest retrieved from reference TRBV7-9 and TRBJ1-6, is DTGVSQNPRHKITKRGQNVTFRCDPISEHNRLYWYRQTLGQGPEFLTYFQNEAQLEKSRLLSDRFSAERPKGSFSTLEIQRTEQGDSAMYLCASSVTTGGNNSPLHFGNGTRLTVT.

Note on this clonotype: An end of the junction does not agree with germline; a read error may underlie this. The CDR3 region is CASSPQGNYGYSF. CDR3 in DNA: TGTGCCAGCAGCCCACAGGGGAACTATGGCTACTCCTTC. This sequence joins TRBV7-8 and TRBJ1-2; 7 bases line up with TRBD1. This CDR3 has 13 amino acids. Germline V gene sequence: CDR1 SGHVS, CDR2 FQNEAQ.

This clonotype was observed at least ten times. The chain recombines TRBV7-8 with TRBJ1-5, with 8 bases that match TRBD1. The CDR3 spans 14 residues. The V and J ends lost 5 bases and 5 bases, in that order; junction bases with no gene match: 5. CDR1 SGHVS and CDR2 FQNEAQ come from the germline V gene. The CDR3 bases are TGTGCCAGCAGCCCTACAGGGGGGGATCAGCCCCAGCATTTT. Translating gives CASSPTGGDQPQHF.

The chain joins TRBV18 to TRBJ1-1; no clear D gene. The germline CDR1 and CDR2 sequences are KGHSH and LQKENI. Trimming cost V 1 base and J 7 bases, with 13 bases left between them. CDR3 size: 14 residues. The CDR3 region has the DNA TGTGCCAGCTCACCACAGAACGCGGAAGGTGAAGCTTTCTTT. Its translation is CASSPQNAEGEAFF.

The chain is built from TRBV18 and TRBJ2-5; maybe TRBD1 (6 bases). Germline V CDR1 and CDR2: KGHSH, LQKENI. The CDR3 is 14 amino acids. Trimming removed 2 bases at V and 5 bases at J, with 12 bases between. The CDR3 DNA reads TGTGCCAGCTCACCAACCCAGGGGAAGGAGACCCAGTACTTC. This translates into CASSPTQGKETQYF. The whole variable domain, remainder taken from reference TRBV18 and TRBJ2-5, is NAGVMQNPRHLVRRRGQEARLRCSPMKGHSHVYWYRQLPEEGLKFMVYLQKENIIDESGMPKERFSAEFPKEGPSILRIQQVVRGDSAAYFCASSPTQGKETQYFGPGTRLLVL.

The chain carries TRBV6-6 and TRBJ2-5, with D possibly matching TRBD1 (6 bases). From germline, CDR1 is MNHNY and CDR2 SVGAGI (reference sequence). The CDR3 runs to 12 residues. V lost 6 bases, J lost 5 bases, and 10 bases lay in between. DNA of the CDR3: TGTGCCAGCAGGGGCCAGGGGGAGACCCAGTACTTC. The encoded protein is CASRGQGETQYF.

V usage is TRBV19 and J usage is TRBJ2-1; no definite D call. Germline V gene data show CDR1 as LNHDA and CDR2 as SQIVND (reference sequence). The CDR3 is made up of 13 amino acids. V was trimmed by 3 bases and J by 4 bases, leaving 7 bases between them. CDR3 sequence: CASSMERYNEQFF. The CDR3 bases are TGTGCCAGTAGTATGGAGAGATACAATGAGCAGTTCTTC.

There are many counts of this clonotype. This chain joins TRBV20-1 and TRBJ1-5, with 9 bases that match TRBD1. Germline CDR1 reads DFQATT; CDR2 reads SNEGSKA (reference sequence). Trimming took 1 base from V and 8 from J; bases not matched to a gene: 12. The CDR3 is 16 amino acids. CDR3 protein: CSARGPGTGRIEPQHF. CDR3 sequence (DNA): TGCAGTGCTAGAGGCCCCGGGACAGGGAGGATTGAGCCCCAGCATTTT.

The CDR3 DNA reads as TGTGCCACCAGTGACCCCCGGACAGGGTATACCGGGGAGCTGTTTTTT. This translates into CATSDPRTGYTGELFF. V and J are TRBV24-1 and TRBJ2-2; 8 nucleotides line up with TRBD1. The CDR3 length is 16 residues. Germline V gene sequence: CDR1 KGHDR, CDR2 SFDVKD. The junction had 8 bases not matched to a gene; V was cut back by 4 bases and J by 5 bases.

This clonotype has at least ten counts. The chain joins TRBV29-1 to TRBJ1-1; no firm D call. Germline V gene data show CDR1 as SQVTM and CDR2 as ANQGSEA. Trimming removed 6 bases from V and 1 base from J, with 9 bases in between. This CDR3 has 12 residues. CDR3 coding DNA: TGCAGCGTAGATATCGAGAACACTGAAGCTTTCTTT. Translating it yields CSVDIENTEAFF.

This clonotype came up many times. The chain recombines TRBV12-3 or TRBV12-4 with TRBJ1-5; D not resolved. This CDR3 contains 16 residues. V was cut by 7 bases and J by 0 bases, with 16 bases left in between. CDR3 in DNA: TGTGCCAGCACCCCCTGGGCAGGTTCTAGCAATCAGCCCCAGCATTTT. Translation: CASTPWAGSSNQPQHF.

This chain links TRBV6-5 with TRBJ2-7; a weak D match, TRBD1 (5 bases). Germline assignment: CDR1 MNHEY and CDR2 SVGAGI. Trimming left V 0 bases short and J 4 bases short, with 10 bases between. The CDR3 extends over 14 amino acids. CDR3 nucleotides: TGTGCCAGCAGTTACTCGTTCCAGGGATACGAGCAGTACTTC. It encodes CASSYSFQGYEQYF.

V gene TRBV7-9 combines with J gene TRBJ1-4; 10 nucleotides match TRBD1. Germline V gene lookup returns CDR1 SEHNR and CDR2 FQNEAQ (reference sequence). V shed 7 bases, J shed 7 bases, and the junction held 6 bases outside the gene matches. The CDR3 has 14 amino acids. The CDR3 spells CASTSTGGLEKLFF. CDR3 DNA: TGTGCCAGCACTTCGACAGGGGGCCTTGAAAAACTGTTTTTT.

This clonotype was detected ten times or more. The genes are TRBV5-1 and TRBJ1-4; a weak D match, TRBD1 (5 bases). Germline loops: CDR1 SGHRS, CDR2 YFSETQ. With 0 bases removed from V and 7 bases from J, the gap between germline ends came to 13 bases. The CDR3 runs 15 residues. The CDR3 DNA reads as TGCGCCAGCAGCTTGGTTGGGGCCCTAGGTGAAAAACTGTTTTTT. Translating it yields CASSLVGALGEKLFF.